A single sample is the source of the 6 T cell receptor beta chains below, sequenced in a study of blood T cell repertoires in COVID-19. The assay was immunoSEQ multiplex PCR, and TCRdb's table has in-frame clones only and misses some. The data contain hundreds of thousands of clones, more than 70% of them singletons. Material: peripheral blood. The receptors derive from a woman in her 70s with COVID-19, enrolled during active disease.

The chain has TRBV6-5 and TRBJ1-4; weak D call: TRBD1 (6 bases). This CDR3 region has 13 residues. Germline CDR1 and CDR2: MNHEY and SVGAGI. Trimming removed 5 bases from V and 8 bases from J, with 12 bases in between. CDR3 in DNA: TGTGCCAGCAGTCCAGGGGATAGAGAAAAACTGTTTTTT. It codes for CASSPGDREKLFF.

This sequence joins TRBV19 and TRBJ2-6, with D tentatively TRBD1 (5 bases). Germline CDR1 LNHDA, CDR2 SQIVND (reference sequence). The CDR3 contains 17 residues. V was clipped by 4 bases and J by 0 bases, with 13 bases between them. This CDR3 is CASSTDIAFSGANVLTF. CDR3 nucleotides: TGTGCCAGTAGTACGGACATTGCTTTCTCTGGGGCCAACGTCCTGACTTTC.

V gene TRBV6-6 combines with J gene TRBJ1-5; 8 nucleotides agree with TRBD1. The CDR3 is 13 residues long. Per the germline V gene, CDR1 is MNHNY and CDR2 is SVGAGI (reference sequence). Germline trimming cut 7 bases from V and 7 bases from J; bases unmatched to any gene: 6. Here the CDR3 reads CASTRQGLQPQHF. CDR3 DNA: TGTGCCAGCACCAGACAGGGGTTGCAGCCCCAGCATTTT.

V is TRBV9 and J is TRBJ1-4; 7 nucleotides line up with TRBD1. The CDR3 totals 15 residues. J lost 7 bases, V lost 0 bases, and 6 bases had no gene match. Germline V CDR1 and CDR2: SGDLS, YYNGEE. Written as DNA, the CDR3 is TGTGCCAGCAGCGTAGTCGAACAGGGGTTTGAAAAACTGTTTTTT. This translates into CASSVVEQGFEKLFF.

This chain joins TRBV9 and TRBJ2-3; 9 bases map to TRBD2. Germline loops: CDR1 SGDLS, CDR2 YYNGEE. Trimming cost V 0 bases and J 5 bases; bases outside gene matches: 13. This CDR3 is 18 amino acids long. CDR3 residues: CASSVAPSPAGGVDTQYF. CDR3 DNA sequence: TGTGCCAGCAGCGTAGCCCCCTCGCCAGCGGGGGGAGTAGATACGCAGTATTTT.

This chain joins TRBV5-4 and TRBJ2-1, with TRBD2 as a possible D gene (6 bases). This CDR3 comprises 14 residues. The V and J ends lost 1 base and 4 bases respectively, with 9 bases between them. Germline-derived CDR1 and CDR2 are SGHNT and YYREEE (reference sequence). CDR3 in DNA: TGTGCCAGCAGCTTGACCGGGAGATACAATGAGCAGTTCTTC. Amino acid sequence: CASSLTGRYNEQFF.